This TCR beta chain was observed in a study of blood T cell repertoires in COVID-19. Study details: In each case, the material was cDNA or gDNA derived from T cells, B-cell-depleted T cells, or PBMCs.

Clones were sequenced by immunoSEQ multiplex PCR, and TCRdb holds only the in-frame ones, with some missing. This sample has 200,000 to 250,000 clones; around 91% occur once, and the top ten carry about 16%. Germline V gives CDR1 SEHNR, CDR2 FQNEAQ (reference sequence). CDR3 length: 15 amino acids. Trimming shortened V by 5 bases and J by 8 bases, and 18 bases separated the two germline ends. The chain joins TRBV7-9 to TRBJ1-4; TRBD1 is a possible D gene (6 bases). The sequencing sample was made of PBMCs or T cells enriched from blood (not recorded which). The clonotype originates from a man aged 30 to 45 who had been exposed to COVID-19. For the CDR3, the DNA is TGTGCCAGCAGCCGAGGAACAGGGATTCGAGAAAAACTGTTTTTT. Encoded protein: CASSRGTGIREKLFF.